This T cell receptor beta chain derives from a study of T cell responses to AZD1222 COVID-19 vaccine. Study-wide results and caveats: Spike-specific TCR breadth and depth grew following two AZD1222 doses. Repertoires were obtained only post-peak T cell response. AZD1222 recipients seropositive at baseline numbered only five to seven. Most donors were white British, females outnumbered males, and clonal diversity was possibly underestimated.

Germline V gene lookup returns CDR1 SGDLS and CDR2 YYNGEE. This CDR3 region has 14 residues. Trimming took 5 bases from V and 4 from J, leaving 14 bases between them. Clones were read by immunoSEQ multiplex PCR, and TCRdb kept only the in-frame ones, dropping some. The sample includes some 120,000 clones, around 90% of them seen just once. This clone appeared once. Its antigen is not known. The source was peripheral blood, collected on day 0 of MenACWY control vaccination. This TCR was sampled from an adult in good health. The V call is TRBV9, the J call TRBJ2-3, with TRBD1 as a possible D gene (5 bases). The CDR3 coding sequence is TGTGCCAGCAGTTTCCACCAGGGTGCAGATACGCAGTATTTT. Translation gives CASSFHQGADTQYF.